The 29 T cell receptor beta chains listed next were all sequenced from one sample in a study of T cells in Graves' hyperthyroidism and ophthalmopathy. TCR beta CDR3 sequences were amplified from RNA transcripts. First-round RT-PCR of the TCR CDR3 relied on the HTBI primer set. TCRdb itself ran the multiplex PCR reads through MiXCR, one entry per CDR3 protein. The sample has 620,000 or so distinct CDR3 sequences; around 15% are singletons. Sequencing was done on a sample of blood. These receptor sequences come from a woman aged 45 to 65 with Graves' ophthalmopathy.

Only a few counts were recorded for this clonotype. J is TRBJ2-5 and V is TRBV10-3, with 9 nucleotides matching TRBD1. J was trimmed by 7 bases and V by 6 bases; bases with no gene match: 9. Germline V CDR1 and CDR2: ENHRY, SYGVKD. This CDR3 has 14 amino acids. The CDR3 bases are TGTGCCATCAGCTCCGGACAGGGGATTGGGACCCAGTACTTC. It yields the protein CAISSGQGIGTQYF.

The rearrangement uses TRBV6-5 and TRBJ2-3, with D perhaps matching TRBD2 (6 bases). V dropped 2 bases and J dropped 5 bases, with 11 bases sitting between them. This CDR3 contains 14 residues. Germline CDR1 reads MNHEY; CDR2 reads SVGAGI. Here the CDR3 reads CASSYGGIEDTQYF. The CDR3 coding sequence is TGTGCCAGCAGTTACGGGGGGATCGAAGATACGCAGTATTTT.

This clonotype was recorded at least ten times. This chain joins TRBV7-9 and TRBJ1-1, with TRBD1 identical over 7 bases. V trimming: 5 bases; J trimming: 5 bases; junction bases outside the gene matches: 11. CDR1 and CDR2 from the germline V gene are SEHNR and FQNEAQ (reference sequence). The CDR3 contains 15 residues. The CDR3 loop is CASSLPGQQPTEAFF. The CDR3 DNA sequence: TGTGCCAGCAGCCTACCGGGACAGCAACCAACTGAAGCTTTCTTT.

In this sample, this clonotype turned up many times. V and J are TRBV20-1 and TRBJ2-1; D gene unclear. The V end was cut by 1 base, the J end by 2 bases, with 9 bases between. From germline, CDR1 is DFQATT and CDR2 SNEGSKA (reference sequence). There are 14 residues in the CDR3. The CDR3 nucleotides are TGCAGTGCTAGAGGACCAGATACCTACAATGAGCAGTTCTTC. It is translated as CSARGPDTYNEQFF.

This clonotype has just a few counts. The gene calls are TRBV28 and TRBJ2-1; either TRBD1 or TRBD2 may supply D (7 bases each). V was clipped by 4 bases and J by 15 bases, with 16 bases between them. In germline, CDR1 is MDHEN, CDR2 SYDVKM. The CDR3 runs 12 residues. The DNA of the CDR3 is TGTGCCAGCAGTTCACTACAGGGGAGGGGGTTCTTC. It yields the protein CASSSLQGRGFF.

This clonotype has ten or more counts. The chain uses TRBV7-2 and TRBJ2-1; 9 bases agree with TRBD2. The CDR3 length is 16 residues. Germline lookup yields CDR1 SGHTA and CDR2 FQGNSA. J was trimmed by 4 bases and V by 2 bases; bases with no gene match: 6. The chain's CDR3 is CASSLRASGTYNEQFF. CDR3 DNA: TGTGCCAGCAGCTTAAGGGCTAGCGGGACGTACAATGAGCAGTTCTTC.

About this clonotype: Since a much larger clone is just one base distant, this may be a read error. This chain links TRBV28 with TRBJ2-2, with unresolved D. The V gene's germline CDR1 is MDHEN and CDR2 SYDVKM. The CDR3 sequence is 18 residues long. In nucleotides, the CDR3 is TGTGCCAGCAGTTTATTTAGGAGTAGCCAGACGAACACCCGGGAGCTGTTTTTT. This codes for CASSLFRSSQTNTRELFF.

The rearrangement uses TRBV10-3 and TRBJ2-7; TRBD1 aligns across 7 bases. The V gene's germline CDR1 is ENHRY and CDR2 SYGVKD. CDR3 length equals 13 residues. V was pared by 5 bases and J by 7 bases, with 8 bases of the junction left unmatched. CDR3 protein: CAISPPGQWEQYF. The CDR3 coding sequence is TGTGCCATCAGTCCCCCGGGACAGTGGGAGCAGTACTTC.

This sequence joins TRBV7-2 and TRBJ2-5; TRBD1 agrees at 8 bases. Germline CDR1 and CDR2: SGHTA and FQGNSA. V shed 2 bases, J shed 4 bases, and the junction held 3 bases outside the gene matches. The CDR3 runs to 14 residues. CDR3 sequence (DNA): TGTGCCAGCAGCTTACTGGGACAGGTAGAGACCCAGTACTTC. Translating it yields CASSLLGQVETQYF. The complete variable domain, with remaining parts taken from reference TRBV7-2 and TRBJ2-5, reads GAGVSQSPSNKVTEKGKDVELRCDPISGHTALYWYRQSLGQGLEFLIYFQGNSAPDKSGLPSDRFSAERTGGSVSTLTIQRTQQEDSAVYLCASSLLGQVETQYFGPGTRLLVL.

This clonotype has just a few counts. The rearrangement uses TRBV14 and TRBJ2-6; tentatively, D is TRBD2 (6 bases). The CDR3 has 16 amino acids. V shed 1 base and J shed 4 bases, with 11 bases lying between them. Germline V gene lookup returns CDR1 SGHDN and CDR2 FVKESK. In nucleotides, the CDR3 is TGTGCCAGCAGCCAAGTCCTAGCGAGGGGGGCCAACGTCCTGACTTTC. Protein product: CASSQVLARGANVLTF.

This clonotype was recorded many times. V usage is TRBV2 and J usage is TRBJ2-7; D remains unclear. V shed 6 bases and J shed 7 bases, with 19 bases lying between them. Germline-derived CDR1 and CDR2 are SNHLY and FYNNEI. The CDR3 has 14 amino acids. The CDR3 nucleotides read TGTGCCAGCAGCCAGGTGCTAAGTTTGGAAGAGCAGTACTTC. This encodes CASSQVLSLEEQYF.

Only a few counts were recorded for this clonotype. The genes are TRBV24-1 and TRBJ2-2; a possible D gene is TRBD2 (5 bases). The CDR3 runs 15 residues. Looked up from germline, CDR1 is KGHDR and CDR2 is SFDVKD. V was trimmed by 4 bases and J by 6 bases, leaving 14 bases between them. This CDR3 is CATSDPVGSAGELFF. For the CDR3, the DNA is TGTGCCACCAGTGACCCGGTTGGTAGCGCCGGGGAGCTGTTTTTT.

This clonotype was seen ten or more times. The chain recombines TRBV3-1 with TRBJ1-3; D is unresolved. V was pared by 2 bases and J by 3 bases, with 11 bases between. CDR1 is LGHDT and CDR2 is YNNKEL in the germline V gene (reference sequence). This CDR3 has 15 residues. DNA of the CDR3: TGTGCCAGCAGCCAATCCCCGGACGGTGGAAACACCATATATTTT. Protein product: CASSQSPDGGNTIYF.

This clonotype was found many times. The chain couples TRBV7-9 to TRBJ2-5, with TRBD2 matching over 7 bases. The trim removed 6 bases at V and 2 bases at J, leaving 12 bases unmatched. CDR3 size: 16 residues. CDR1 SEHNR and CDR2 FQNEAQ come from the germline V gene (reference sequence). The CDR3 here is CASRTARLADQETQYF. CDR3 bases: TGTGCCAGCAGGACAGCACGGCTAGCGGATCAAGAGACCCAGTACTTC.

V gene TRBV30 combines with J gene TRBJ1-3, with 8 bases that match TRBD1. This CDR3 has 17 amino acids. Germline CDR1 and CDR2: GTSNPN and SVGIG (reference sequence). J lost 3 bases, V lost 4 bases, and 14 bases had no gene match. DNA of the CDR3: TGTGCCTGGACAAAAAATGGACAGGGAACGGGTGGAAACACCATATATTTT. Amino acid sequence: CAWTKNGQGTGGNTIYF.

This chain joins TRBV3-1 and TRBJ2-7, with a possible D match to TRBD1 (6 bases). Germline V gives CDR1 LGHDT, CDR2 YNNKEL (reference sequence). The CDR3 totals 14 residues. CDR3 DNA sequence: TGTGCCAGCAGCCAATCCCCCAGGGGCGCGTCCTTTTCTGTG. It codes for CASSQSPRGASFSV.

This chain uses TRBV6-1 with TRBJ1-1; tentative D call: TRBD1 (5 bases). Between the trimmed V and J ends, which lost 5 bases and 4 bases, there was a span of 17 bases. The CDR3 covers 15 residues. Germline V lookup: CDR1 MNHNS, CDR2 SASEGT. CDR3 protein: CASSRDLRGFTEAFF. The CDR3 coding sequence is TGTGCCAGCAGTAGGGACTTAAGAGGGTTCACTGAAGCTTTCTTT.

V is TRBV4-3 and J is TRBJ2-1, with D unresolved. Germline V gives CDR1 LGHNA, CDR2 YSLEER. Trimming shortened V by 5 bases and J by 0 bases, and 11 bases separated the two germline ends. The CDR3 loop spans 15 amino acids. In nucleotides, the CDR3 is TGCGCCAGCAGCGCCAATATATTCTCCTACAATGAGCAGTTCTTC. Translated: CASSANIFSYNEQFF.

In this sample, this clonotype turned up many times. The chain links TRBV7-2 to TRBJ2-7; TRBD1 matches 9 bases. Trimming took 4 bases from V and 2 from J; bases not matched to a gene: 9. The CDR3 loop spans 16 amino acids. From germline, CDR1 is SGHTA and CDR2 FQGNSA. The DNA for the CDR3 is TGTGCCAGCAGCTCATCCGGGACAGGGTTCCCCTACGAGCAGTACTTC. Protein sequence: CASSSSGTGFPYEQYF.

This clonotype was counted at least ten times. The V and J genes are TRBV28 and TRBJ2-1; no clear D gene. Trimming removed 5 bases at V and 12 bases at J, with 17 bases between. Per germline, CDR1 MDHEN and CDR2 SYDVKM. This CDR3 region has 13 residues. Written as DNA, the CDR3 is TGTGCCAGCAGTCCTACCCCGAGACGGGTGCAGTTCTTC. It codes for CASSPTPRRVQFF.

There are many counts of this clonotype. The genes are TRBV20-1 and TRBJ2-5; possibly TRBD1 for D (6 bases). This CDR3 has 15 residues. V was trimmed by 6 bases and J by 1 base, leaving 18 bases between them. Germline V gives CDR1 DFQATT, CDR2 SNEGSKA (reference sequence). Written as DNA, the CDR3 is TGCAGTGCAAACGACAGGCGGAGTCTCCAAGAGACCCAGTACTTC. Residues: CSANDRRSLQETQYF.

This clonotype was seen ten or more times. J is TRBJ2-2 and V is TRBV24-1; D may match TRBD1 or TRBD2 (6 bases each). The CDR3 contains 15 residues. Trimming cost V 4 bases and J 5 bases, with 13 bases left between them. CDR1 KGHDR and CDR2 SFDVKD come from the germline V gene. DNA of the CDR3: TGTGCCACCAGTGACGGGGGCGGACCGACCGGGGAGCTGTTTTTT. This gives the protein CATSDGGGPTGELFF.

In its sample, this clonotype was seen many times. V is TRBV20-1 and J is TRBJ2-7; D perhaps matches TRBD2 (5 bases). This CDR3 spans 11 amino acids. Between the trimmed V and J ends, which lost 7 bases and 1 base, there was a span of 8 bases. Germline V gene lookup returns CDR1 DFQATT and CDR2 SNEGSKA (reference sequence). As DNA, the CDR3 is TGCAGTGTTCGCGGGTCCTACGAGCAGTACTTC. Translated, it gives CSVRGSYEQYF.

The chain carries TRBV5-4 and TRBJ1-1; D remains unclear. Germline assignment: CDR1 SGHNT and CDR2 YYREEE (reference sequence). V lost 4 bases, J lost 0 bases, and 16 bases lay in between. This CDR3 comprises 16 residues. CDR3 residues: CASSQVRVRMNTEAFF. As DNA, the CDR3 is TGTGCCAGCAGCCAAGTCCGGGTGCGGATGAACACTGAAGCTTTCTTT.

A single count supports this clonotype. V usage is TRBV6-1 and J usage is TRBJ1-1, with D tentatively TRBD1 (6 bases). The CDR3 has 14 residues. V gave up 6 bases and J gave up 5 bases, with 16 bases separating them. The germline V gene has CDR1 MNHNS and CDR2 SASEGT. The CDR3 sequence is CASSPWGGFTEAFF. Here the CDR3 DNA reads TGTGCCAGCAGCCCCTGGGGGGGCTTTACTGAAGCTTTCTTT.

This clonotype was observed a handful of times. The chain uses TRBV7-8 and TRBJ2-1; maybe TRBD2 (5 bases). Deletions cut 5 bases from V and 7 bases from J, with 12 bases between. The germline CDR1 and CDR2 sequences are SGHVS and FQNEAQ. There are 13 residues in the CDR3. CDR3 in amino acids: CASSRSIANEQFF. CDR3 nucleotide sequence: TGTGCCAGCAGCCGGTCGATAGCGAATGAGCAGTTCTTC.

The V gene is TRBV28, the J gene TRBJ2-1; D is possibly TRBD2 (6 bases). The germline V and J ends were trimmed by 6 bases and 8 bases, with 17 bases remaining between them. Germline V gene data show CDR1 as MDHEN and CDR2 as SYDVKM. The CDR3 length is 14 residues. CDR3 coding DNA: TGTGCCAGCAGAAAGGAGGGCGGAGGGGATGAGCAGTTCTTC. Residues: CASRKEGGGDEQFF. The entire variable domain, with the rest obtained from reference TRBV28 and TRBJ2-1, is as follows: DVKVTQSSRYLVKRTGEKVFLECVQDMDHENMFWYRQDPGLGLRLIYFSYDVKMKEKGDIPEGYSVSREKKERFSLILESASTNQTSMYLCASRKEGGGDEQFFGPGTRLTVL.

Worth noting for this clonotype: This may be a read error, as it is one base from a much larger clone. The CDR3 DNA reads as TGTGCCAGCACACCCGCAAGGAATGGCTACACCTTC. It translates to CASTPARNGYTF. The chain links TRBV12-3 or TRBV12-4 to TRBJ1-2; no clear D. The CDR3 runs 12 residues. V was cut by 7 bases and J by 6 bases, with 12 bases left in between.

This chain connects TRBV14 to TRBJ1-2; 11 nucleotides agree with TRBD1. Germline CDR1 reads SGHDN; CDR2 reads FVKESK. V was clipped by 0 bases and J by 2 bases; unmatched bases: 8. The CDR3 runs 18 residues. The CDR3 sequence: CASSQDADRGRRNYGYTF. The DNA for the CDR3 is TGTGCCAGCAGCCAAGATGCGGACAGGGGGCGCAGGAACTATGGCTACACCTTC.